Listed below are T cell receptor beta chains from one sample, sequenced in a study of beta chain features in type 1 diabetes. Clones were read by immunoSEQ multiplex PCR, and TCRdb kept only the in-frame ones, dropping some. In the table there are 600,000 or so clones, about an eighth of which are singletons. The sequencing sample was made of naive CD4+ T cells from blood. Receptors were obtained from a young man with type 1 diabetes. The CDR3 runs from the conserved cysteine through the conserved F or W. The D gene is left open where the match is weak. Clone size is stated in some rows and not others, as once, few, many or a class when expanded.

>TRBV13|TRBJ2-1|TRBD1|few
TGTGCCAGCAGCGCCCGGGACAGGGGGCCCTTACGCTCCTACAATGAGCAGTTCTTC
CASSARDRGPLRSYNEQFF
>TRBV18|TRBJ2-7|NA|NA
TGTGCCAGCTCATCTTTCCAGGAGTCCTACGAGCAGTACTTC
CASSSFQESYEQYF
>TRBV19|TRBJ2-5|TRBD2|NA
TGTGCCAGTACTAGCGGGGTCCAAGAGACCCAGTACTTC
CASTSGVQETQYF
>TRBV5-1|TRBJ1-2|NA|few
TGCGCCAGCAGCTTGGGTGACGCGATCATCTATGGCTACACCTTC
CASSLGDAIIYGYTF
>TRBV9|TRBJ1-5|NA|few
TGTGCCAGCAGCGTAGAGGCAGGGTATCAGCCCCAGCATTTT
CASSVEAGYQPQHF
>TRBV30|TRBJ1-4|NA|few
TGTGCCTGGAGTGCACCTAACACCGCAACTAATGAAAAACTGTTTTTT
CAWSAPNTATNEKLFF
>TRBV19|TRBJ1-2|NA|NA
TGTGCCAGTAGTATAGTGGGTCGGGACTACTATGGCTACACCTTC
CASSIVGRDYYGYTF
>TRBV5-1|TRBJ2-1|NA|few
TGCGCCAGCAGCTTCGAAATCCAGGGTGGTTTAAAAAATGAGCAGTTCTTC
CASSFEIQGGLKNEQFF
>TRBV30|TRBJ2-1|TRBD2|NA
TGTGCCTGGAGTGTCCTGGGCGGGGGGGGAAATGAGCAGTTCTTC
CAWSVLGGGGNEQFF
>TRBV9|TRBJ2-5|NA|NA
TGTGCCAGCAGCCCCGGGGCCACCCAAGAGACCCAGTACTTC
CASSPGATQETQYF
>TRBV29-1|TRBJ1-5|NA|NA
TGCAGCGTTAGCGACAGTTCCATAAGCAATCAGCCCCAGCATTTT
CSVSDSSISNQPQHF
>TRBV29-1|TRBJ1-1|NA|NA
TGCAGCGCAGCCAGGGGAGCTGAAGCTTTCTTT
CSAARGAEAFF
>TRBV2|TRBJ1-2|NA|NA
TGTGCCAGCAGACAGGGATTGCGGGGCTACACCTTC
CASRQGLRGYTF
>TRBV19|TRBJ1-6|NA|once
TGTGCCAGTAGTCCGGGACCGGTCTATAATTCACCCCTCCACTTT
CASSPGPVYNSPLHF
>TRBV5-6|TRBJ2-5|NA|few
TGTGCCAGCAGCTTGGGAGCTCGGGAGACCCAGTACTTC
CASSLGARETQYF
>TRBV11-2|TRBJ2-2|NA|NA
TGTGCCAGCAGCCCGTTAAACGTCTTGAACACCGGGGAGCTGTTTTTT
CASSPLNVLNTGELFF
>TRBV6-5|TRBJ2-1|NA|NA
TGTGCCAGCAGAGACAGTAGGAATGAGCAGTTCTTC
CASRDSRNEQFF
>TRBV19|TRBJ1-2|NA|NA
TGTGCCAGTAGTATAGTTAGGGACACTTCTAACTATGGCTACACCTTC
CASSIVRDTSNYGYTF
>TRBV11-2|TRBJ1-2|NA|NA
TGTGCCAGCAGCAGGGGTTATGGCTACACCTTC
CASSRGYGYTF
>TRBV6-5|TRBJ1-4|TRBD1|NA
TGTGCCAGCAGTTACGCAGGGACAGGGGTCAATTGGAAACTGTTTTTT
CASSYAGTGVNWKLFF
>TRBV6-5|TRBJ2-7|NA|once
TGTGCCAGCAGTTACTCGCTAACAGGGATTTACGAGCAGTACTTC
CASSYSLTGIYEQYF
>TRBV2|TRBJ2-1|TRBD2|few
TGTGCCAGCAGTGAGGTTAGCGGGGGAAATGAGCAGTTCTTC
CASSEVSGGNEQFF
>TRBV9|TRBJ1-2|TRBD1|NA
TGTGCCAGCAGCGGGGACAGGGGAAGTAATGGCTACACCTTC
CASSGDRGSNGYTF
>TRBV9|TRBJ2-3|TRBD1|few
TGTGCCAGCAGCCCCGCCCGGACAGGCAGGGCAGATACGCAGTATTTT
CASSPARTGRADTQYF
>TRBV5-1|TRBJ2-5|NA|NA
TGCGCCAGCAGCTTGGGGGCGACGGAGACCCAGTACTTC
CASSLGATETQYF
>TRBV6-5|TRBJ2-3|TRBD2|NA
TGTGCCAGCAGGACTAGCGGCCTCACAGATACGCAGTATTTT
CASRTSGLTDTQYF
>TRBV30|TRBJ2-7|NA|few
TGTGCCTGGAGTGCCGTGGCGGAATATAAGTACTTC
CAWSAVAEYKYF
>TRBV5-1|TRBJ1-1|NA|NA
TGCGCCAGCAGCTTCCGCGTGGGGGCGAACACTGAAGCTTTCTTT
CASSFRVGANTEAFF
>TRBV30|TRBJ2-2|NA|few
TGTGCTTCCCCGGGGCCCAACCCTACCGGGGAGCTGTTTTTT
CASPGPNPTGELFF
>TRBV4-3|TRBJ2-7|TRBD1|NA
TGCGCCAGCAGCCAAGATTCAAGGGGGCGGCGGAGCTACGAGCAGTACTTC
CASSQDSRGRRSYEQYF
>TRBV2|TRBJ2-5|NA|NA
TGTGCCAGCAGCAGGGCTCCTGACGCACAAGAGACCCAGTACTTC
CASSRAPDAQETQYF
>TRBV5-4|TRBJ1-6|TRBD1|NA
TGTGCCAGCAGCTCGGACAGGGGTGGTGGGGGTAATTCACCCCTCCACTTT
CASSSDRGGGGNSPLHF
>TRBV19|TRBJ1-1|NA|few
TGTGCCAGTAGTATTGAGGGGATGGAAGCTTTCTTT
CASSIEGMEAFF
>TRBV4-3|TRBJ2-5|TRBD1|NA
TGCGCCAGCAGCCAAGATTGGACAGGGGGCCTTCACGAGACCCAGTACTTC
CASSQDWTGGLHETQYF
>TRBV28|TRBJ2-1|NA|NA
TGTGCCAGCAGTTCAGGATCAGGGAAAATGTACAATGAGCAGTTCTTC
CASSSGSGKMYNEQFF
>TRBV9|TRBJ1-3|TRBD1|NA
TGTGCCAGCAGCGTAGCACAGGGGGTCTCTGGAAACACCATATATTTT
CASSVAQGVSGNTIYF
>TRBV4-3|TRBJ2-2|TRBD2|NA
TGCGCCAGCAGCCAAGGAAGAACCAGCGGGGTCACCGGGGAGCTGTTTTTT
CASSQGRTSGVTGELFF
>TRBV5-1|TRBJ2-7|TRBD1|NA
TGCGCCAGCAGCTTGACCCAGGGGGCCGCCTACGAGCAGTACTTC
CASSLTQGAAYEQYF
>TRBV7-2|TRBJ2-3|NA|few
TGTGCCAGCAGCATCAGCACAGATACGCAGTATTTT
CASSISTDTQYF
>TRBV7-8|TRBJ2-7|NA|NA
TGTGCCAGCAGCTCAGAGGGCGGGGTGGCCTACGAGCAGTACTTC
CASSSEGGVAYEQYF
>TRBV4-2|TRBJ2-5|TRBD1|few
TGTGCCAGCAGCCAAGAGTGGACAGGGGAAGAGACCCAGTACTTC
CASSQEWTGEETQYF
>TRBV19|TRBJ2-3|NA|NA
TGTGCCAGTAGTATAGACATGGGGAGCACAGATACGCAGTATTTT
CASSIDMGSTDTQYF
>TRBV19|TRBJ2-5|TRBD2|few
TGTGCCACTGCGGGGGGAGGAGAGACCCAGTACTTC
CATAGGGETQYF
>TRBV5-4|TRBJ2-3|NA|NA
TGTGCCAGCAGCGTGACCTACACAGATACGCAGTATTTT
CASSVTYTDTQYF
>TRBV11-2|TRBJ1-1|NA|NA
TGTGCCAGCAGTTCAGGGCTCCCAAGAGCTTTCTTT
CASSSGLPRAFF
>TRBV5-4|TRBJ2-2|NA|few
TGTGCCAGCAGCTTGAACAGGGCGAACACCGGGGAGCTGTTTTTT
CASSLNRANTGELFF
>TRBV30|TRBJ1-3|NA|few
TGTGCCTGGGGAATAGCAGGGGACCGCTCTGGAAACACCATATATTTT
CAWGIAGDRSGNTIYF
>TRBV6-6|TRBJ2-7|TRBD1|NA
TGTGCCAGCAGTTCCCGACAGGGGAACTACGAGCAGTACTTC
CASSSRQGNYEQYF
>TRBV27|TRBJ2-7|NA|NA
TGTGCCAGCAGTTTATTCGTGGGGGCCGAGCAGTACTTC
CASSLFVGAEQYF
>TRBV30|TRBJ2-5|TRBD2|NA
TGTGCCTGGAGTGTAACGGGGGGAGAGACCCAGTACTTC
CAWSVTGGETQYF
>TRBV28|TRBJ2-3|NA|NA
TGTGCCAGCAGAAAAGGGGCGGCAGATACGCAGTATTTT
CASRKGAADTQYF
>TRBV13|TRBJ1-6|NA|few
TGTGCCAGCAGCTTAGTAGGGGGAGCGATGGGTTCACCCCTCCACTTT
CASSLVGGAMGSPLHF
>TRBV9|TRBJ1-5|NA|NA
TGTGCCAGCAGCGTAGGTGGAGGGACATTAGATCAGCCCCAGCATTTT
CASSVGGGTLDQPQHF
>TRBV2|TRBJ1-2|NA|few
TGTGCCAGCAGTGCTACAGGGCCAGGGGGCTACACCTTC
CASSATGPGGYTF
>TRBV4-3|TRBJ2-1|TRBD1|NA
TGCGCCAGCAGCCAAGAGAGGACAGGAGCCTACAATGAGCAGTTCTTC
CASSQERTGAYNEQFF